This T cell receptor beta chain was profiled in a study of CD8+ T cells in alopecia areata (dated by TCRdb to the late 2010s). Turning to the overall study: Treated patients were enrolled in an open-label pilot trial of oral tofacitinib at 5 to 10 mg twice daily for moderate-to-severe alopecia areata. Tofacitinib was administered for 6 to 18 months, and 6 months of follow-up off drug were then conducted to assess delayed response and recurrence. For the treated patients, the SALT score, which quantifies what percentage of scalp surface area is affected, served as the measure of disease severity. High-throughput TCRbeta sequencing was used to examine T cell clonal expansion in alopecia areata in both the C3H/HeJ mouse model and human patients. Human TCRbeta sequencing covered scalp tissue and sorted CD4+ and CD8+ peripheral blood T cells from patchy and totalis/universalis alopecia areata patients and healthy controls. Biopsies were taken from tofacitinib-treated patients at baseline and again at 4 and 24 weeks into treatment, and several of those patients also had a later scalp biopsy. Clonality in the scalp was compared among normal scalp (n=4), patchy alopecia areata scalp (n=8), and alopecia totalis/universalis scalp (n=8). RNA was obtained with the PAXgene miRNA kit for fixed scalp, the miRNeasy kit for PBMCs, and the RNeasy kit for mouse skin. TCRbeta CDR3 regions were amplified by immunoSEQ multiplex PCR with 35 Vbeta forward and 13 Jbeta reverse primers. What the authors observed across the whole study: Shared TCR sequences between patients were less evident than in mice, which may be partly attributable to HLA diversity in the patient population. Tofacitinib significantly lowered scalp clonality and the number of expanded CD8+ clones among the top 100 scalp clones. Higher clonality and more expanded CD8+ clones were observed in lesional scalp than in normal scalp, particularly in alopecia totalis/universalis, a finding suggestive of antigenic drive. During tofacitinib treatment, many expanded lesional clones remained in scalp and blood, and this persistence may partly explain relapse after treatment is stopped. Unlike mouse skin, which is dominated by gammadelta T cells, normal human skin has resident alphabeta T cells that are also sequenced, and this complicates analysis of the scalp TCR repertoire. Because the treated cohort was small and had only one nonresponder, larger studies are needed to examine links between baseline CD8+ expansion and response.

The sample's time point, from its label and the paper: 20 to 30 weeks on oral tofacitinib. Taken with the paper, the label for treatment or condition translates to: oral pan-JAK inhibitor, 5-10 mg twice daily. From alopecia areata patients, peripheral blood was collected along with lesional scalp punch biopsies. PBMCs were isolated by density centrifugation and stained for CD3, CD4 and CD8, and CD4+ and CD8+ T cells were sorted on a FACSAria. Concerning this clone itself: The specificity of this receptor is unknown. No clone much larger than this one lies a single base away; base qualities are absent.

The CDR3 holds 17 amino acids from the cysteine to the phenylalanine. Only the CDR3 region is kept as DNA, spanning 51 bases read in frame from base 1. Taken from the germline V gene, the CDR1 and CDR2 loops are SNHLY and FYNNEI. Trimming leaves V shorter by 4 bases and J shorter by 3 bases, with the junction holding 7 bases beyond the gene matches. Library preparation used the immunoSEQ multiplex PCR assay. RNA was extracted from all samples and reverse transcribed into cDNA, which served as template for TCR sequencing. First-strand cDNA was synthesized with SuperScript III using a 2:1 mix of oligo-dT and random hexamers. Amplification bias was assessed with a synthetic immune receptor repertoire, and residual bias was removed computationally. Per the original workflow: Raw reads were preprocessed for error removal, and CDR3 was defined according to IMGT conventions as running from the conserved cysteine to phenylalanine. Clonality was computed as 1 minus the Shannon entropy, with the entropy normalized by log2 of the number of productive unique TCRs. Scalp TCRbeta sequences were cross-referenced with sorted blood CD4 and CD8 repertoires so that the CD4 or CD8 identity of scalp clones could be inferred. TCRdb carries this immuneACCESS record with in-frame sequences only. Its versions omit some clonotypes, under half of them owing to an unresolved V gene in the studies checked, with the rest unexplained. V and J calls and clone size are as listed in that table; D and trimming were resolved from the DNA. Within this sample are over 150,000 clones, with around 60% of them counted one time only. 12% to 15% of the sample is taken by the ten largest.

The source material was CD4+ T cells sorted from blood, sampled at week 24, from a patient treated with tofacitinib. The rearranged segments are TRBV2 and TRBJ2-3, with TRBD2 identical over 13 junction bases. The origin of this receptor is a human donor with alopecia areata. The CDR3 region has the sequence CASSGYLGLAGTDTQYF. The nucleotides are TGTGCCAGCAGTGGATACTTGGGACTAGCGGGGACAGATACGCAGTATTTT.